The source of this TCR beta chain is a study of blood T cells in healthy people across ages. Ranging in age from about 6 to 90, the donors were healthy Caucasian individuals from Russia. Next came a second PCR, run for roughly 6 to 11 cycles, which used a sample-barcoded 5' primer along with a J-beta primer mix. TCRdb redid the calling of the 5' RACE reads with MiXCR, one entry per CDR3 protein. The sample includes 1.4 million or so distinct CDR3 sequences, about 45% seen only once; the top ten take around 4%. This CDR3 contains 14 residues. Between the trimmed V and J ends, which lost 0 bases and 13 bases, there was a span of 18 bases. Germline V gives CDR1 LGHDT, CDR2 YNNKEL (reference sequence).

The receptor's source is a woman between 18 and 29 years old in good health. What was sequenced was blood. V is TRBV3-1 and J is TRBJ2-5; weak D call: TRBD1 (6 bases). CDR3 sequence: CASSQDRDLGQPYF. The CDR3 DNA reads TGTGCCAGCAGCCAAGATAGGGATTTAGGACAGCCGTACTTC.